This entry is about one T cell receptor beta chain. RNA in amounts of about 0.5 to 1 ug was reverse transcribed with random hexamers. From the immunoSEQ multiplex PCR reads, TCRdb called clonotypes with MiXCR, one entry per CDR3 protein. The data contain approximately 150,000 distinct CDR3 sequences, approximately 95% of them seen just once; the ten biggest clones take up under 0.095%. This record belongs to a study of CD8 T cells in Susac syndrome. Germline CDR1 and CDR2: LNHDA and SQIVND (reference sequence). With 3 bases removed from V and 0 bases from J, the gap between germline ends came to 5 bases. This CDR3 is built from 14 residues.

The chain links TRBV19 to TRBJ1-4; D gene ambiguous. The sequence derives from a human donor in good health. The material sequenced was CD4+ T cells from PBMCs. The CDR3 here is CASSMSATNEKLFF. The CDR3 DNA reads TGTGCCAGTAGTATGTCCGCAACTAATGAAAAACTGTTTTTT.